This T cell receptor beta chain was identified during a study of Graves' ophthalmopathy and Graves' hyperthyroidism. General study findings and limits: Detected in blood as well were most expanded thyroid clonotypes with frequency above 0.001. The model forecast ophthalmopathy progression, reaching around 70% sensitivity and around 72% specificity.

The CDR3 is made up of 15 amino acids. V shed 5 bases and J shed 8 bases, with 24 bases lying between them. Germline V gene data show CDR1 as DFQATT and CDR2 as SNEGSKA (reference sequence). Uncontrolled infections, pregnancy, lactation or other autoimmune diseases led to patient exclusion. Using RNA transcripts, the TCR beta CDR3 regions were amplified. RT-PCR with HTBI primers came first, then second-round multiplex PCR. In TCRdb, the multiplex PCR reads were re-called with MiXCR into one record per CDR3 protein. The profile covers under 400,000 distinct CDR3 sequences, with under 20% appearing a single time and about 12% taken by the ten largest. A remark on this clonotype: What it binds is not known.

Sequencing was done on a sample of peripheral blood. The V and J genes are TRBV20-1 and TRBJ1-2, with a weak D call TRBD1 (5 bases). The sequence came from an adult man with Graves' ophthalmopathy. The DNA of the CDR3 is TGCAGTGCTGAGAAGACTAGCGGGGGGGTAGGGGGCTACACCTTC. It codes for CSAEKTSGGVGGYTF.